What follows are 32 T cell receptor beta chains derived from one specimen sequenced in a study of PD-1 blockade in classical Hodgkin lymphoma. The table came from immunoSEQ multiplex PCR; TCRdb's copy has only in-frame clones and leaves some out. This repertoire shows 20,000 to 25,000 clones, under 90% found once; its top ten account for around 19%. Each patient's relapse followed autologous stem cell transplantation, and brentuximab vedotin exposure varied. This specimen was peripheral blood mononuclear cells (PBMCs), taken before the second cycle of nivolumab. These receptors all stem from a human donor with classical Hodgkin lymphoma.

This clone was found once. The chain links TRBV5-6 to TRBJ1-5; D is unresolved. Germline CDR1 SGHDT, CDR2 YYEEEE. V was cut by 3 bases and J by 11 bases, with 12 bases left in between. The CDR3 loop spans 12 amino acids. Here the CDR3 DNA reads TGTGCCAGCAGCTCTAGGACGGGAGCCCAGCATTTT. Protein: CASSSRTGAQHF.

The chain couples TRBV9 to TRBJ2-1; no firm D call. Per germline, CDR1 SGDLS and CDR2 YYNGEE. V lost 5 bases to trimming and J lost 0 bases, with 12 bases between them. This CDR3 region has 15 residues. CDR3 sequence: CASSVLLSSYNEQFF. CDR3 sequence (DNA): TGTGCCAGCAGTGTCCTCCTAAGCTCCTACAATGAGCAGTTCTTC.

This clone was picked up one time. This chain links TRBV4-1 with TRBJ2-3; 8 bases fit TRBD2. Germline V CDR1 and CDR2: MGHRA, YSYEKL. This CDR3 region has 17 residues. The V segment lost 4 bases and the J segment 0 bases; nucleotides outside the gene matches: 9. The chain's CDR3 is CASSPSGGGWSTDTQYF. CDR3 nucleotides: TGCGCCAGCAGCCCTTCCGGGGGGGGGTGGAGCACAGATACGCAGTATTTT.

This sequence joins TRBV25-1 and TRBJ2-1, with 10 bases that match TRBD2. Per germline, CDR1 MGHDK and CDR2 SYGVNS. This CDR3 spans 14 amino acids. V trimming: 8 bases; J trimming: 2 bases; junction bases outside the gene matches: 3. The CDR3 DNA sequence: TGTGCCAGCGAAGCGGGAGGGACCTACAATGAGCAGTTCTTC. It codes for CASEAGGTYNEQFF.

V usage is TRBV6-6 and J usage is TRBJ2-3; tentative D call: TRBD2 (6 bases). Germline V lookup: CDR1 MNHNY, CDR2 SVGAGI (reference sequence). The CDR3 has 16 amino acids. Trimming shortened V by 3 bases and J by 1 base, and 14 bases separated the two germline ends. The CDR3 DNA is TGTGCCAGCAGTTATGTCGGGAGTTGGGGCACAGATACGCAGTATTTT. Amino acids: CASSYVGSWGTDTQYF.

This clone has only one observation. This chain links TRBV4-1 with TRBJ2-5; no reliable D call. Trimming pared 2 bases from V and 1 base from J, leaving 8 bases between. The germline CDR1 and CDR2 sequences are MGHRA and YSYEKL. The CDR3 is 14 amino acids. The CDR3 here is CASSQSIGQETQYF. The CDR3 DNA reads TGCGCCAGCAGCCAATCTATCGGCCAAGAGACCCAGTACTTC.

CDR3 sequence (DNA): TGTGCCAGCAACCCTAGCGGGAGGTATGATGAGCAGTTCTTC. It encodes CASNPSGRYDEQFF. J is TRBJ2-1 and V is TRBV28, with TRBD2 identical over 11 bases. This CDR3 comprises 14 residues. Germline CDR1 reads MDHEN; CDR2 reads SYDVKM. The V and J ends lost 7 bases and 8 bases, in that order; junction bases with no gene match: 7. Looking up the rest from reference TRBV28 and TRBJ2-1 gives the full variable domain: DVKVTQSSRYLVKRTGEKVFLECVQDMDHENMFWYRQDPGLGLRLIYFSYDVKMKEKGDIPEGYSVSREKKERFSLILESASTNQTSMYLCASNPSGRYDEQFFGPGTRLTVL.

V usage is TRBV29-1 and J usage is TRBJ2-1; unclear D gene. CDR1 and CDR2 (germline): SQVTM, ANQGSEA. V dropped 1 base and J dropped 4 bases, with 8 bases sitting between them. The CDR3 is 13 residues long. This chain's CDR3 is CSVEVQVYNEQFF. DNA of the CDR3: TGCAGCGTTGAAGTTCAGGTTTACAATGAGCAGTTCTTC.

The V call is TRBV6-6, the J call TRBJ2-5; D unclear. Germline loops: CDR1 MNHNY, CDR2 SVGAGI (reference sequence). This CDR3 spans 13 amino acids. Trimming left V 6 bases short and J 5 bases short, with 13 bases between. DNA of the CDR3: TGTGCCAGCAGCCCCCCTGCTCGGGAGACCCAGTACTTC. This gives the protein CASSPPARETQYF.

A single count supports this clone. The V gene is TRBV29-1, the J gene TRBJ1-4; D may be TRBD1 (6 bases). The CDR3 spans 14 residues. The germline gives CDR1 SQVTM, CDR2 ANQGSEA. The ends were cut back, 6 bases at V and 3 bases at J, with 14 bases in the middle. CDR3 sequence reads: CSVSLTGANEKLFF. The CDR3 DNA is TGCAGCGTGAGCCTGACAGGAGCTAATGAAAAACTGTTTTTT.

The V call is TRBV4-1, the J call TRBJ2-7, with D maybe TRBD2 (5 bases). Germline V gene data show CDR1 as MGHRA and CDR2 as YSYEKL. The V gene lost 3 bases and the J gene lost 0 bases, with 24 bases spanning the gap. CDR3 length equals 19 residues. The CDR3 DNA reads as TGCGCCAGCAGCCATCCCCCGGGGAGAAGGACCTTCCTCTCCTACGAGCAGTACTTC. It specifies CASSHPPGRRTFLSYEQYF.

In this sample, this clone turned up a few times. The chain carries TRBV6-6 and TRBJ2-7, with TRBD2 as a possible D gene (6 bases). CDR3 length equals 13 residues. The V gene lost 6 bases and the J gene lost 3 bases, with 12 bases spanning the gap. The V gene's germline CDR1 is MNHNY and CDR2 SVGAGI (reference sequence). Here the CDR3 DNA reads TGTGCCAGCAGGCGGGGATGGGACTACGAGCAGTACTTC. Encoded protein: CASRRGWDYEQYF.

The gene calls are TRBV29-1 and TRBJ2-1; maybe TRBD1 (6 bases). Germline CDR1 reads SQVTM; CDR2 reads ANQGSEA. The CDR3 sequence is 14 residues long. The V end was cut by 5 bases, the J end by 4 bases, with 15 bases between. In DNA, the CDR3 is TGCAGCGTTCCCCTGTTAAGGGGGTACAATGAGCAGTTCTTC. Its protein is CSVPLLRGYNEQFF.

The rearrangement joins TRBV25-1 to TRBJ2-7; TRBD2 is a possible D gene (5 bases). The CDR3 spans 13 residues. The V gene's germline CDR1 is MGHDK and CDR2 SYGVNS. Deletions cut 1 base from V and 6 bases from J, with 10 bases between. In nucleotides, the CDR3 is TGTGCCAGCAGTGAATCTGGTGCGGGCGAGCAGTACTTC. Protein sequence: CASSESGAGEQYF.

DNA for the CDR3: TGTGCCACCTGGACAGGGTCAATGAACACTGAAGCTTTCTTT. Its protein is CATWTGSMNTEAFF. The chain couples TRBV6-1 to TRBJ1-1, with 8 bases fitting TRBD1. Germline CDR1 is MNHNS and CDR2 is SASEGT. The CDR3 is 14 amino acids. V shed 10 bases, J shed 0 bases, and the junction held 7 bases outside the gene matches.

The rearrangement links TRBV5-1 to TRBJ1-4; D perhaps matches TRBD1 (5 bases). This CDR3 is 15 amino acids long. The V gene's germline CDR1 is SGHRS and CDR2 YFSETQ. Trimming stripped 1 base from V and 7 bases from J, with 14 bases between. The CDR3 DNA reads as TGCGCCAGCAGCTTGTATTCCGGCGGGGGTGAAAAACTGTTTTTT. Residues: CASSLYSGGGEKLFF.

V and J are TRBV10-3 and TRBJ2-3; no clear D. Germline CDR1 ENHRY, CDR2 SYGVKD. Trimming stripped 6 bases from V and 2 bases from J, with 12 bases between. The CDR3 loop spans 14 amino acids. The CDR3: CAIRAGSTTDTQYF. The CDR3 DNA sequence: TGTGCCATCAGGGCCGGGTCCACCACAGATACGCAGTATTTT.

The chain recombines TRBV5-1 with TRBJ1-1, with 8 bases lining up with TRBD1. The CDR3 loop spans 16 amino acids. V shed 5 bases, J shed 4 bases, and the junction held 13 bases outside the gene matches. Per germline, CDR1 SGHRS and CDR2 YFSETQ. CDR3 in amino acids: CASRDLDRVGATEAFF. For the CDR3, the DNA is TGCGCCAGCAGGGACTTGGACAGGGTCGGGGCCACTGAAGCTTTCTTT.

The chain couples TRBV5-6 to TRBJ2-3; D not resolved. The germline gives CDR1 SGHDT, CDR2 YYEEEE. CDR3 size: 15 residues. V shed 4 bases and J shed 1 base, with 13 bases lying between them. The DNA for the CDR3 is TGTGCCAGCAGCCGATCAGAGTTTGGCACAGATACGCAGTATTTT. Its translation: CASSRSEFGTDTQYF.

This clone was seen a few times. The gene calls are TRBV29-1 and TRBJ1-3; D unclear. Between the trimmed V and J ends, which lost 5 bases and 12 bases, there was a span of 17 bases. This CDR3 has 12 residues. Germline values: CDR1 SQVTM, CDR2 ANQGSEA. The CDR3 protein is CSVSTSGSLIYF. CDR3 coding DNA: TGCAGCGTTTCCACGTCCGGCTCACTCATATATTTT. The whole variable domain, filled in from reference TRBV29-1 and TRBJ1-3, reads SAVISQKPSRDICQRGTSLTIQCQVDSQVTMMFWYRQQPGQSLTLIATANQGSEATYESGFVIDKFPISRPNLTFSTLTVSNMSPEDSSIYLCSVSTSGSLIYFGEGSWLTVV.

This sequence joins TRBV5-1 and TRBJ2-2; maybe TRBD2 (6 bases). V lost 8 bases and J lost 1, with 18 bases in between. Per germline, CDR1 SGHRS and CDR2 YFSETQ. The CDR3 covers 16 residues. CDR3 amino acids: CASGPGLYQNTGELFF. The DNA for the CDR3 is TGCGCCAGTGGACCGGGACTTTACCAGAACACCGGGGAGCTGTTTTTT.

This clone is labeled medium-sized. The chain combines TRBV9 with TRBJ1-2; no reliable D call. This CDR3 comprises 12 residues. CDR1 and CDR2 (germline): SGDLS, YYNGEE. Between the trimmed V and J ends, which lost 4 bases and 9 bases, there was a span of 13 bases. CDR3 amino acids: CASSPNEGSYTF. The DNA of the CDR3 is TGTGCCAGCAGCCCTAACGAGGGCAGCTACACCTTC.

In nucleotides, the CDR3 is TGTGCCAGCAGCTTGGCGGGGGATAGCAATCAGCCCCAGCATTTT. Amino acid sequence: CASSLAGDSNQPQHF. This rearrangement joins TRBV7-9 to TRBJ1-5, with a weak D call TRBD1 (5 bases). The CDR3 length is 15 residues. V lost 3 bases and J lost 0, with 9 bases in between. Per the germline V gene, CDR1 is SEHNR and CDR2 is FQNEAQ (reference sequence).

The chain joins TRBV6-5 to TRBJ2-1; 9 bases agree with TRBD2. This CDR3 region has 16 residues. V gave up 0 bases and J gave up 4 bases; unmatched junction bases: 4. CDR1 is MNHEY, CDR2 SVGAGI, per germline. For the CDR3, the DNA is TGTGCCAGCAGTTACTCGCTAGCGGGGATATACAATGAGCAGTTCTTC. Protein sequence: CASSYSLAGIYNEQFF.

The chain uses TRBV5-4 and TRBJ1-3; D not resolved. There are 14 residues in the CDR3. Germline CDR1 reads SGHNT; CDR2 reads YYREEE (reference sequence). Trimming shortened V by 4 bases and J by 3 bases, and 11 bases separated the two germline ends. This CDR3 reads CASSPGGFGNTIYF. Here the CDR3 DNA reads TGTGCCAGCAGCCCGGGTGGGTTTGGAAACACCATATATTTT.

The rearrangement joins TRBV15 to TRBJ2-5; 9 bases are shared with TRBD1. The junction had 8 bases not matched to a gene; V was cut back by 1 base and J by 5 bases. This CDR3 spans 16 amino acids. The germline V gene has CDR1 LNHNV and CDR2 YYDKDF (reference sequence). CDR3 amino acids: CATSRAIQGAGETQYF. CDR3 bases: TGTGCCACCAGCAGAGCAATACAGGGGGCCGGGGAGACCCAGTACTTC.

Note on this clone: The junction does not match germline at one end; this may be a read error. J is TRBJ2-7 and V is TRBV11-3, with D tentatively TRBD1 (6 bases). The CDR3 extends over 12 amino acids. The germline V gene has CDR1 SGHNT and CDR2 YENEEA. The CDR3 region has the DNA TGTGCCTGCAGGGGAACCACCTACGAGCAGTACTTC. This gives the protein CACRGTTYEQYF. The full variable domain, rest sourced from reference TRBV11-3 and TRBJ2-7, is EAGVVQSPRYKIIEKKQPVAFWCNPISGHNTLYWYLQNLGQGPELLIRYENEEAVDDSQLPKDRFSAERLKGVDSTLKIQPAELGDSAVYLCACRGTTYEQYFGPGTRLTVT.

This chain joins TRBV29-1 and TRBJ2-7, with 8 bases aligning to TRBD2. CDR1 is SQVTM and CDR2 is ANQGSEA in the germline V gene. J gave up 6 bases and V 6 bases, and 7 bases lay outside the gene matches. This CDR3 spans 12 amino acids. CDR3 nucleotides: TGCAGCGTAGGCGGGAGGAAAACCGAGCAGTACTTC. Protein: CSVGGRKTEQYF.

This clone was observed a few times. V and J are TRBV29-1 and TRBJ2-7; possibly TRBD2 for D (6 bases). V was shortened by 2 bases and J by 7 bases, with 15 bases between the two germline ends. The germline CDR1 and CDR2 sequences are SQVTM and ANQGSEA. The CDR3 length is 13 residues. CDR3 sequence: CSVEPSVGGEQYF. DNA for the CDR3: TGCAGCGTTGAACCTAGCGTCGGAGGGGAGCAGTACTTC.

The chain recombines TRBV29-1 with TRBJ1-2, with a tentative D call TRBD1 (6 bases). This CDR3 contains 12 residues. Trimming removed 2 bases from V and 4 bases from J, with 8 bases in between. Germline CDR1 is SQVTM and CDR2 is ANQGSEA. The CDR3 DNA sequence: TGCAGCGTTGAATTGGGGGCCTATGGCTACACCTTC. Its protein is CSVELGAYGYTF.

The CDR3 loop reads CASRLLQGGGTQYF. CDR3 nucleotide sequence: TGCGCCAGCCGTCTACTACAGGGCGGGGGGACCCAGTACTTC. The chain recombines TRBV10-2 with TRBJ2-5; D might be TRBD2 (7 bases). The CDR3 consists of 14 residues. Trimming removed 8 bases at V and 7 bases at J, with 20 bases between. CDR1 and CDR2 (germline): WSHSY, SAAADI.

The rearrangement uses TRBV7-8 and TRBJ2-7; TRBD2 matches 8 bases. The junction had 8 bases not matched to a gene; V was cut back by 3 bases and J by 4 bases. This CDR3 has 15 residues. The germline CDR1 and CDR2 sequences are SGHVS and FQNEAQ. The CDR3 loop is CASSFGAGGSYEQYF. CDR3 nucleotide sequence: TGTGCCAGCAGCTTTGGGGCGGGAGGTTCTTACGAGCAGTACTTC.